The 17 T cell receptor beta chains in this list originate from one sample, sequenced in a study of regulatory T cells in long-lasting Graves disease. Indicated time point: persistent/refractory GD, antithyroid drugs over 5 years with positive TRAb. PBMCs were the source of the RNA used for TCR sequencing. HTBI primers from iRepertoire and Arm-PCR of CDR3 regions yielded the TCR beta libraries. Via MiXCR, TCRdb re-called the multiplex PCR reads, giving one row per CDR3 protein. In the table there are about 290,000 distinct CDR3 sequences, roughly a fifth of which are singletons. This specimen consisted of peripheral blood mononuclear cells (PBMCs), obtained when the disease was refractory, from a patient treated with antithyroid drugs. The receptors stem from a female donor with Graves disease.

This sequence joins TRBV9 and TRBJ2-7; TRBD2 matches 9 bases. The CDR3 totals 17 residues. CDR1 is SGDLS, CDR2 YYNGEE, per germline. J lost 2 bases, V lost 4 bases, and 13 bases had no gene match. The CDR3 reads CASSPRGWLAGTYEQYF. CDR3 nucleotides: TGTGCCAGCAGCCCCCGCGGGTGGCTAGCGGGGACCTACGAGCAGTACTTC.

Many counts were recorded for this clonotype. The chain carries TRBV3-1 and TRBJ2-5; D perhaps matches TRBD2 (6 bases). This CDR3 contains 16 residues. With 0 bases removed from V and 4 bases from J, the gap between germline ends came to 15 bases. Germline V gene lookup returns CDR1 LGHDT and CDR2 YNNKEL (reference sequence). The DNA for the CDR3 is TGTGCCAGCAGCCAAGAGTCCGGGAGAAAGGGAGAGACCCAGTACTTC. Translation gives CASSQESGRKGETQYF.

This clonotype was recorded a few times. V gene TRBV29-1 combines with J gene TRBJ2-5; D call uncertain. CDR3 length equals 13 residues. The germline CDR1 and CDR2 sequences are SQVTM and ANQGSEA. With 1 base removed from V and 4 bases from J, the gap between germline ends came to 10 bases. The CDR3 region is CSVEGRVSETQYF. In DNA form, the CDR3 reads TGCAGCGTTGAAGGCCGGGTGTCAGAGACCCAGTACTTC.

This clonotype was observed at least ten times. The chain employs TRBV5-6 and TRBJ2-5; D could derive from TRBD1 or TRBD2 (5 bases each). Germline CDR1 reads SGHDT; CDR2 reads YYEEEE. This CDR3 is built from 17 residues. V lost 4 bases, J lost 5 bases, and 24 bases lay in between. CDR3 DNA: TGTGCCAGCAGCCACCGGGACGTGGGCGAATGGGGGGAGACCCAGTACTTC. The encoded protein is CASSHRDVGEWGETQYF. The full variable domain, with the rest looked up from reference TRBV5-6 and TRBJ2-5, is DAGVTQSPTHLIKTRGQQVTLRCSPKSGHDTVSWYQQALGQGPQFIFQYYEEEERQRGNFPDRFSGHQFPNYSSELNVNALLLGDSALYLCASSHRDVGEWGETQYFGPGTRLLVL.

In this sample, this clonotype turned up a few times. The chain is built from TRBV7-2 and TRBJ2-7; no clear D gene. This CDR3 contains 13 residues. Trimming took 1 base from V and 5 from J, leaving 9 bases between them. In germline, CDR1 is SGHTA, CDR2 FQGNSA. The CDR3 region has the DNA TGTGCCAGCAGCTTAGGGCGGTTTAACGAGCAGTACTTC. It specifies CASSLGRFNEQYF.

This chain connects TRBV6-2 or TRBV6-3 to TRBJ1-1; D might be TRBD1 (6 bases). Germline CDR1 is MNHEY and CDR2 is SVGEGT. V lost 5 bases to trimming and J lost 6 bases, with 19 bases between them. There are 15 residues in the CDR3. This CDR3 is CASSEAWTEWAEAFF. Here the CDR3 DNA reads TGTGCCAGCAGTGAAGCCTGGACAGAATGGGCTGAAGCTTTCTTT.

The chain is built from TRBV15 and TRBJ2-6; D is undetermined. The CDR3 extends over 15 amino acids. CDR1 is LNHNV, CDR2 YYDKDF, per germline (reference sequence). Trimming removed 1 base from V and 0 bases from J, with 4 bases in between. The CDR3 is CATSRGGSGANVLTF. The CDR3 coding sequence is TGTGCCACCAGCAGAGGGGGCTCTGGGGCCAACGTCCTGACTTTC. The full variable domain, in which reference TRBV15 and TRBJ2-6 provide the parts outside the CDR3, is DAMVIQNPRYQVTQFGKPVTLSCSQTLNHNVMYWYQQKSSQAPKLLFHYYDKDFNNEADTPDNFQSRRPNTSFCFLDIRSPGLGDTAMYLCATSRGGSGANVLTFGAGSRLTVL.

This chain links TRBV10-3 with TRBJ2-1, with D tentatively TRBD2 (5 bases). The CDR3 has 14 amino acids. Trimming removed 6 bases at V and 3 bases at J, with 12 bases between. Germline CDR1 and CDR2: ENHRY and SYGVKD. CDR3 amino acids: CAIRYSDLYNEQFF. The DNA of the CDR3 is TGTGCCATCAGGTATAGCGATCTCTACAATGAGCAGTTCTTC.

This clonotype was detected many times. The rearrangement links TRBV28 to TRBJ1-2; the D is unclear. V was cut by 4 bases and J by 6 bases, with 15 bases left in between. CDR3 size: 14 residues. CDR1 MDHEN and CDR2 SYDVKM come from the germline V gene. DNA of the CDR3: TGTGCCAGCAGTTCCGCGTTGGGAGTGCATGGCTACACCTTC. This translates into CASSSALGVHGYTF.

This clonotype appeared a few times. V is TRBV19 and J is TRBJ2-5, with a tentative D call TRBD1 (6 bases). Trimming shortened V by 2 bases and J by 5 bases, and 6 bases separated the two germline ends. CDR1 and CDR2 (germline): LNHDA, SQIVND (reference sequence). This CDR3 is built from 12 residues. DNA for the CDR3: TGTGCCAGTAGTATAAGGGGGGAGACCCAGTACTTC. Amino acids: CASSIRGETQYF.

V is TRBV6-2 or TRBV6-3 and J is TRBJ2-7; TRBD2 matches at 9 bases. CDR3 size: 15 residues. The junction had 7 bases not matched to a gene; V was cut back by 6 bases and J by 1 base. CDR1 and CDR2 from the germline V gene are MNHEY and SVGEGT. CDR3 coding DNA: TGTGCCAGCAGGAAGACTAGCGGAAAATCCTACGAGCAGTACTTC. It translates to CASRKTSGKSYEQYF.

This clonotype was observed once. This may come from a read error, since a much larger clone is one base off. The J gene is TRBJ1-1, the V gene TRBV28; tentative D call: TRBD1 (5 bases). Germline lookup yields CDR1 MDHEN and CDR2 SYDVKM. Deletions cut 8 bases from V and 4 bases from J, with 17 bases between. The CDR3 has 14 amino acids. This CDR3 reads CASAPPRGFTEAFF. As DNA, the CDR3 is TGTGCCAGCGCCCCACCCCGGGGGTTCACTGAAGCTTTCTTT.

Points on this clonotype: A read error may produce the germline difference seen at one junction end. CDR3 sequence (DNA): TGTGCCACCGGCAGAGATCTCCGCGTAGGGAACACTGAAGCTTTCTTT. Its translation is CATGRDLRVGNTEAFF. The rearrangement links TRBV15 to TRBJ1-1; no definite D call. The CDR3 runs to 16 residues. Germline V gene sequence: CDR1 LNHNV, CDR2 YYDKDF (reference sequence).

The V and J genes are TRBV20-1 and TRBJ2-4, with 7 nucleotides matching TRBD1. The ends lost 5 bases at V and 12 bases at J; junction bases unmatched: 13. The CDR3 has 13 amino acids. Per germline, CDR1 DFQATT and CDR2 SNEGSKA (reference sequence). The CDR3 bases are TGCAGTGCTGGGCCCCCGGGGACAGAGAATCAGTACTTC. Protein sequence: CSAGPPGTENQYF.

This clonotype was found many times. The chain is built from TRBV27 and TRBJ1-4; 8 positions match TRBD1. Germline CDR1 and CDR2: MNHEY and SMNVEV (reference sequence). Trimming at V came to 6 bases and at J to 8 bases, leaving 11 bases not matched to a gene. The CDR3 length is 15 residues. CDR3 coding DNA: TGTGCCAGCAGAGCACGGACAGGGCGAGGGGAAAAACTGTTTTTT. It specifies CASRARTGRGEKLFF.

This clonotype was detected only a few times. V gene TRBV7-2 combines with J gene TRBJ2-7, with D maybe TRBD1 (7 bases). Germline V gene lookup returns CDR1 SGHTA and CDR2 FQGNSA. Between the trimmed V and J ends, which lost 10 bases and 2 bases, there was a span of 21 bases. The CDR3 totals 15 residues. In DNA form, the CDR3 reads TGTGCCACCGGGCAGGGGGGACGTCATGCCTACGAGCAGTACTTC. It translates to CATGQGGRHAYEQYF.

This clonotype was counted many times. The chain combines TRBV7-2 with TRBJ2-5, with D possibly being TRBD1 (6 bases). The CDR3 is made up of 13 amino acids. Trimming shortened V by 5 bases and J by 4 bases, and 11 bases separated the two germline ends. Germline CDR1 SGHTA, CDR2 FQGNSA. The DNA of the CDR3 is TGTGCCAGCAGCGCTGACAGGAGAGAGACCCAGTACTTC. Its translation is CASSADRRETQYF.